Following are 14 T cell receptor beta chains from one sample sequenced in a study of T cell responses to AZD1222 COVID-19 vaccine (dated by TCRdb to the early 2020s). The sample's time point label is to be understood as: about 28 days (+/-7) after the second vaccine dose. The library was obtained by the immunoSEQ multiplex PCR assay. TCRdb obtained this table from immuneACCESS and retained in-frame rearrangements with V and J assigned. These tables miss some clones; where compared with another copy, unresolved V genes account for less than half of the shortfall, and the remainder is unexplained. For this sample the table gives under 150,000 clones, of which around 91% were detected only once. The ten largest clones capture 9.3% of the sample. Sequencing was performed on peripheral blood, taken 28 days after the second AZD1222 dose. The receptors come from an adult who received the AZD1222 COVID-19 vaccine.

This chain connects TRBV6-5 to TRBJ1-2, with a tentative D call TRBD1 (6 bases). Trimming removed 6 bases from V and 2 bases from J, with 13 bases in between. This CDR3 is built from 14 residues. Germline values: CDR1 MNHEY, CDR2 SVGAGI. CDR3 in amino acids: CASRLGQTNYGYTF. CDR3 sequence (DNA): TGTGCCAGCAGACTAGGACAGACCAACTATGGCTACACCTTC.

This clone is a singleton in its sample. The genes are TRBV7-9 and TRBJ1-1; D unclear. The CDR3 contains 13 residues. Germline CDR1 is SEHNR and CDR2 is FQNEAQ (reference sequence). Trimming removed 3 bases from V and 1 base from J, with 6 bases in between. CDR3 loop: CASSLERNTEAFF. The DNA for the CDR3 is TGTGCCAGCAGCTTGGAGAGGAACACTGAAGCTTTCTTT. The variable domain in full, completed from reference TRBV7-9 and TRBJ1-1, reads DTGVSQNPRHKITKRGQNVTFRCDPISEHNRLYWYRQTLGQGPEFLTYFQNEAQLEKSRLLSDRFSAERPKGSFSTLEIQRTEQGDSAMYLCASSLERNTEAFFGQGTRLTVV.

This chain connects TRBV2 to TRBJ1-5; D remains unclear. Germline CDR1 and CDR2: SNHLY and FYNNEI. Trimming stripped 6 bases from V and 9 bases from J, with 9 bases between. This CDR3 spans 11 amino acids. The DNA for the CDR3 is TGTGCCAGCAGGCGAATGGGGCCCCAGCATTTT. Amino acids: CASRRMGPQHF.

The chain combines TRBV6-5 with TRBJ1-2, with 10 bases aligning to TRBD1. The germline CDR1 and CDR2 sequences are MNHEY and SVGAGI. The V gene end was trimmed by 0 bases and the J gene end by 7 bases; junction bases not matched to a gene: 5. The CDR3 length is 15 residues. The CDR3 DNA reads as TGTGCCAGCAGTTACTCGCCGGACAGGGGGTTTGGCTACACCTTC. This encodes CASSYSPDRGFGYTF.

The rearrangement links TRBV10-3 to TRBJ2-7; D ambiguous. The CDR3 loop spans 12 amino acids. The germline CDR1 and CDR2 sequences are ENHRY and SYGVKD. Trimming shortened V by 3 bases and J by 9 bases, and 12 bases separated the two germline ends. The CDR3 spells CAISDTWRWQYV. Here the CDR3 DNA reads TGTGCCATCAGTGATACTTGGCGATGGCAGTACGTC.

This clone was seen repeatedly, ten times or more. The CDR3 protein is CASSEGGRAYNEQFF. In DNA form, the CDR3 reads TGTGCCAGCAGTGAGGGCGGGAGGGCCTACAATGAGCAGTTCTTC. The rearrangement links TRBV6-1 to TRBJ2-1; 9 bases are shared with TRBD2. Germline V gives CDR1 MNHNS, CDR2 SASEGT. This CDR3 region has 15 residues. With V trimmed by 3 bases and J by 2 bases, 2 bases remained unmatched.

The V gene is TRBV7-9, the J gene TRBJ1-5; D is perhaps TRBD1 (5 bases). The CDR3 covers 12 residues. Germline-derived CDR1 and CDR2 are SEHNR and FQNEAQ (reference sequence). Trimming left V 5 bases short and J 7 bases short, with 9 bases between. CDR3 sequence: CASSPQGQPQHF. CDR3 coding DNA: TGTGCCAGCAGCCCCCAGGGACAGCCCCAGCATTTT.

This sequence joins TRBV27 and TRBJ1-2, with D possibly being TRBD1 (6 bases). Between the trimmed V and J ends, which lost 4 bases and 0 bases, there was a span of 15 bases. The CDR3 runs 16 residues. Germline-derived CDR1 and CDR2 are MNHEY and SMNVEV (reference sequence). CDR3 region: CASSSSGHFSNYGYTF. In nucleotides, the CDR3 is TGTGCCAGCAGTTCCTCGGGACACTTTTCTAACTATGGCTACACCTTC.

This sequence joins TRBV7-2 and TRBJ1-1; possible D gene TRBD1, 5 bases. There are 12 residues in the CDR3. Germline values: CDR1 SGHTA, CDR2 FQGNSA. The ends were cut back, 5 bases at V and 11 bases at J, with 15 bases in the middle. This CDR3 reads CASSQQGKGAFF. CDR3 coding DNA: TGTGCCAGCAGCCAGCAGGGTAAGGGGGCTTTCTTT. Supplemented by reference TRBV7-2 and TRBJ1-1, the full variable domain reads GAGVSQSPSNKVTEKGKDVELRCDPISGHTALYWYRQSLGQGLEFLIYFQGNSAPDKSGLPSDRFSAERTGGSVSTLTIQRTQQEDSAVYLCASSQQGKGAFFGQGTRLTVV.

The chain joins TRBV9 to TRBJ2-2; D is uncertain. The V gene lost 5 bases and the J gene lost 1 base, with 15 bases spanning the gap. CDR3 length: 16 amino acids. Per germline, CDR1 SGDLS and CDR2 YYNGEE. DNA for the CDR3: TGTGCCAGCAGGCAAATGTCGGGTAGGAACACCGGGGAGCTGTTTTTT. It translates to CASRQMSGRNTGELFF.

This chain joins TRBV11-3 and TRBJ2-2; 9 nucleotides line up with TRBD2. V trimming: 4 bases; J trimming: 7 bases; junction bases outside the gene matches: 10. The CDR3 is made up of 16 amino acids. CDR1 and CDR2 (germline): SGHNT, YENEEA. CDR3 sequence reads: CASSSRTSESGGELFF. CDR3 coding DNA: TGTGCCAGCAGCTCACGGACTAGCGAGTCGGGCGGGGAGCTGTTTTTT.

The chain recombines TRBV5-1 with TRBJ1-1; TRBD1 might be the D (5 bases). CDR3 length equals 15 residues. Germline CDR1 reads SGHRS; CDR2 reads YFSETQ. Trimming removed 5 bases from V and 4 bases from J, with 18 bases in between. CDR3 coding DNA: TGCGCCAGCAGTTCCGGACGGGCCGGGGGCACTGAAGCTTTCTTT. Protein: CASSSGRAGGTEAFF.

This clone was counted between two and nine times. J is TRBJ2-1 and V is TRBV7-9, with D uncertain. CDR3 length equals 15 residues. V shed 6 bases and J shed 4 bases, with 16 bases lying between them. Germline V gene data show CDR1 as SEHNR and CDR2 as FQNEAQ (reference sequence). The CDR3 loop reads CASSPIITAYNEQFF. The CDR3 DNA reads TGTGCCAGCAGTCCAATTATAACGGCTTACAATGAGCAGTTCTTC.

Concerning this clone: One junction end disagrees with the germline gene, perhaps due to a read error. This chain joins TRBV10-1 and TRBJ2-1, with a weak D call TRBD2 (6 bases). CDR1 is WNHNN and CDR2 is SYGVQD in the germline V gene (reference sequence). There are 14 residues in the CDR3. The CDR3 loop is CASSDSGSSNEQFF. The CDR3 nucleotides read TGCGCCAGCAGTGATAGCGGTTCCTCCAATGAGCAGTTCTTC.